The sample holds many counts of the clone carrying this TCR beta chain. This sample was included in a study of Graves' ophthalmopathy and Graves' hyperthyroidism. RNA transcripts provided the template for amplifying TCR beta CDR3 regions. Second-round multiplex PCR came after first-round RT-PCR with HTBI primers. TCRdb reprocessed the multiplex PCR reads via MiXCR and lists one record per CDR3 protein. The table lists some 520,000 distinct CDR3 sequences, 13% to 15% of them singletons. The CDR3 has 19 residues. The junction had 13 bases not matched to a gene; V was cut back by 1 base and J by 0 bases. Germline lookup yields CDR1 DFQATT and CDR2 SNEGSKA (reference sequence).

The rearrangement links TRBV20-1 to TRBJ1-1; 11 positions agree with TRBD1. The sample was blood. The TCR originated in a woman in her 30s with Graves' ophthalmopathy. CDR3 coding DNA: TGCAGTGCTAGAGCGATAGGGTTCTGGGACAGGGGGTTGAACACTGAAGCTTTCTTT. Encoded protein: CSARAIGFWDRGLNTEAFF.